Following are 31 T cell receptor beta chains from one sample sequenced in a study of T cells expressing NK-cell markers. TCRdb processed the 5' RACE reads again and assigns one entry to each CDR3 protein, with no DNA. Recorded for this sample: around 550,000 distinct CDR3 sequences. Sequencing used blood T cells: a sorted CD56 or NKG2C T cell subset, CD4+ or CD8+ T cells, or bulk PBMC T cells (not recorded which). Source of these receptors: a man aged 18-30 years in good health.

The V gene is TRBV2, the J gene TRBJ2-1; TCRdb selects TRBD2, and the lack of DNA leaves this call unchecked. This CDR3 region has 17 residues. Germline CDR1 is SNHLY and CDR2 is FYNNEI. CDR3: CASSGVWASGRVNEQFF.

CDR3: CASSLGASGKSSYNEQFF. The V call is TRBV7-2, the J call TRBJ2-1; TCRdb's assignment of TRBD2 cannot be checked, as there is no DNA. The CDR3 is 18 amino acids. Per the germline V gene, CDR1 is SGHTA and CDR2 is FQGNSA.

This sequence joins TRBV20-1 and TRBJ2-3; TCRdb names TRBD2, which stays unverified in the absence of DNA. CDR1 and CDR2 (germline): DFQATT, SNEGSKA (reference sequence). CDR3 size: 11 residues. The CDR3 sequence: CGRGSGDTQYF.

The CDR3 sequence is CASADSNTGELFF. The chain couples TRBV12-5 to TRBJ2-2. This CDR3 is built from 13 residues. Germline CDR1 is LGHNT and CDR2 is FRNRAP. The complete variable domain, with remaining parts taken from reference TRBV12-5 and TRBJ2-2, reads DARVTQTPRHKVTEMGQEVTMRCQPILGHNTVFWYRQTMMQGLELLAYFRNRAPLDDSGMPKDRFSAEMPDATLATLKIQPSEPRDSAVYFCASADSNTGELFFGEGSRLTVL.

The chain recombines TRBV7-3 with TRBJ2-3; the D call from TCRdb, TRBD1, cannot be confirmed without DNA. Germline V gene data show CDR1 as SGHTA and CDR2 as FQGTGA. This CDR3 contains 13 residues. This chain's CDR3 is CASSLTKGDTQYF.

V and J are TRBV12-3 or TRBV12-4 and TRBJ2-1. The CDR3 has 14 residues. The CDR3 here is CASQGHGGTHEQFF.

The V gene is TRBV12-3 or TRBV12-4, the J gene TRBJ1-6; TCRdb designates TRBD1, a call that cannot be tested without DNA. CDR3 length equals 13 residues. Here the CDR3 reads CASSRDRDSPLHF.

This chain connects TRBV6-2 or TRBV6-3 to TRBJ2-1; TCRdb proposes TRBD1, but this gene call is untestable without DNA. Germline CDR1 and CDR2: MNHEY and SVGEGT. The CDR3 contains 16 residues. CDR3 sequence: CASSYPLGASINEQFF.

V and J are TRBV20-1 and TRBJ2-3; TCRdb's D call, TRBD2, is unchecked because there is no DNA. The CDR3 is 17 amino acids. CDR1 and CDR2 from the germline V gene are DFQATT and SNEGSKA (reference sequence). The CDR3: CSARAIPSGRNMYTQYF.

The rearrangement joins TRBV5-1 to TRBJ2-3; TCRdb picks TRBD1, but there is no DNA to check that call. The CDR3 extends over 14 amino acids. The germline CDR1 and CDR2 sequences are SGHRS and YFSETQ. This chain's CDR3 is CASSLRPDRNTQYF.

The chain recombines TRBV6-6 with TRBJ1-1. CDR3 length: 11 amino acids. Germline V CDR1 and CDR2: MNHNY, SVGAGI (reference sequence). CDR3: CASAIREEAFF.

The chain recombines TRBV6-1 with TRBJ2-1. Germline CDR1 reads MNHNS; CDR2 reads SASEGT. The CDR3 is 13 residues long. This CDR3 is CASRDSGIDEQFF.

The chain has TRBV12-3 or TRBV12-4 and TRBJ1-5; the D gene TCRdb calls, TRBD1, cannot be checked with no DNA. The CDR3 runs to 14 residues. CDR3 region: CASSLSTGRQPQHF.

V and J are TRBV12-3 or TRBV12-4 and TRBJ1-1; TCRdb returns TRBD1, unconfirmable since there is no DNA. This CDR3 is built from 15 residues. The CDR3 loop reads CASSLLTQGSAEAFF.

The chain joins TRBV5-1 to TRBJ1-5; TCRdb gives TRBD1 as the D gene, but with no DNA this cannot be confirmed. The CDR3 consists of 15 residues. The germline gives CDR1 SGHRS, CDR2 YFSETQ. The chain's CDR3 is CASSLDSGGEGPQHF.

The chain links TRBV27 to TRBJ2-1; the TCRdb D gene call, TRBD2, has no DNA to confirm it. CDR3 size: 14 residues. Germline V CDR1 and CDR2: MNHEY, SMNVEV (reference sequence). CDR3 sequence: CASSNQRLAHEQFF.

The V and J genes are TRBV5-6 and TRBJ1-1. CDR1 and CDR2 from the germline V gene are SGHDT and YYEEEE. The length of the CDR3 is 15 residues. CDR3 protein: CASSLAAGLDTEAFF.

The CDR3 sequence: CASSRGDRGDEQYF. The chain joins TRBV19 to TRBJ2-7; the TRBD1 assignment by TCRdb is unverifiable without DNA. Per the germline V gene, CDR1 is LNHDA and CDR2 is SQIVND (reference sequence). This CDR3 has 14 residues.

V gene TRBV7-6 combines with J gene TRBJ2-1; TCRdb returns TRBD2, unconfirmable since there is no DNA. Germline V CDR1 and CDR2: SGHVS, FNYEAQ. The CDR3 is 20 amino acids. CDR3 amino acids: CASSPYGLAGGPRSYNEQFF. The whole variable domain, filled in from reference TRBV7-6 and TRBJ2-1, reads GAGVSQSPRYKVTKRGQDVALRCDPISGHVSLYWYRQALGQGPEFLTYFNYEAQQDKSGLPNDRFSAERPEGSISTLTIQRTEQRDSAMYRCASSPYGLAGGPRSYNEQFFGPGTRLTVL.

The rearrangement links TRBV12-3 or TRBV12-4 to TRBJ1-2. CDR3 length equals 12 residues. Here the CDR3 reads CASSRINYGYTF.

The chain combines TRBV28 with TRBJ2-7; TCRdb calls TRBD1, which cannot be checked without DNA. The CDR3 is made up of 17 amino acids. Germline V gene sequence: CDR1 MDHEN, CDR2 SYDVKM. CDR3 residues: CASSLNIGTDPTYEQYF.

V gene TRBV20-1 combines with J gene TRBJ2-1. The CDR3 has 13 residues. Germline CDR1 DFQATT, CDR2 SNEGSKA (reference sequence). This chain's CDR3 is CSAPSSQKNEQFF.

CDR3 in amino acids: CASSATGTGLSGANVLTF. The chain is built from TRBV9 and TRBJ2-6; without DNA, the TCRdb call of TRBD1 cannot be checked. This CDR3 is 18 amino acids long. From germline, CDR1 is SGDLS and CDR2 YYNGEE.

The chain combines TRBV20-1 with TRBJ2-3; TCRdb's D gene call, TRBD2, goes unchecked for lack of DNA. The CDR3 runs to 12 residues. Germline CDR1 is DFQATT and CDR2 is SNEGSKA (reference sequence). Here the CDR3 reads CSAPASADTQYF.

The chain carries TRBV12-3 or TRBV12-4 and TRBJ2-4; without DNA, the TCRdb call of TRBD1 cannot be checked. This CDR3 is built from 19 residues. CDR3 region: CASSPLGTGGRRAKNIQYF.

The chain uses TRBV12-3 or TRBV12-4 and TRBJ2-1; the TCRdb D gene call, TRBD1, has no DNA to confirm it. This CDR3 has 13 residues. CDR3 amino acids: CASSVGAYNEQFF.

This CDR3 is CASSPGQGLYNEQFF. The chain uses TRBV18 and TRBJ2-1; TCRdb selects TRBD1, and the lack of DNA leaves this call unchecked. The V gene's germline CDR1 is KGHSH and CDR2 LQKENI. The CDR3 is 15 amino acids.

The chain has TRBV6-5 and TRBJ2-1. In germline, CDR1 is MNHEY, CDR2 SVGAGI. CDR3 length: 14 amino acids. Here the CDR3 reads CASSYSNLNNEQFF.

V is TRBV27 and J is TRBJ2-3; TCRdb gives TRBD1 as the D gene, but with no DNA this cannot be confirmed. CDR1 MNHEY and CDR2 SMNVEV come from the germline V gene (reference sequence). The CDR3 consists of 16 residues. CDR3 sequence: CASSFWPDFLTDTQYF.

The chain recombines TRBV7-9 with TRBJ2-1; TCRdb calls TRBD2, which cannot be checked without DNA. This CDR3 is 16 amino acids long. The germline CDR1 and CDR2 sequences are SEHNR and FQNEAQ (reference sequence). CDR3 region: CASSLAGTSSAFEQFF.

This rearrangement joins TRBV13 to TRBJ2-1. Germline loops: CDR1 PRHDT, CDR2 FYEKMQ (reference sequence). This CDR3 spans 15 amino acids. This chain's CDR3 is CASSLGLDSDNEQFF.